These 6 T cell receptor beta chains were sequenced from one sample in a study of persistence of HIV-infected CD4 T cells. Anti-CD3/anti-CD28 beads served as a nonspecific positive control stimulus. CD4+ T cells upregulating both CD40 ligand and CD69 were sorted as responding cells. Their target antigens are unknown. This was the immunoSEQ version 4 assay in survey mode. Profiled with immunoSEQ multiplex PCR; TCRdb holds only in-frame clones, not every one. This sample has 44,000 or so clones, with roughly nine tenths found just once. The specimen was CD4+ T cells sorted from PBMCs after roughly 19-hour stimulation, collected from a patient who received antiretroviral therapy. The receptors originated from an adult man with HIV who was CMV-seropositive.

The genes are TRBV6-6 and TRBJ1-6; 10 nucleotides align to TRBD1. Trimming cost V 5 bases and J 6 bases; bases outside gene matches: 13. The CDR3 length is 18 residues. CDR1 MNHNY and CDR2 SVGAGI come from the germline V gene (reference sequence). CDR3 region: CASSRDRGGSGGNSPLHF. The CDR3 region has the DNA TGTGCCAGCAGTCGGGACAGGGGAGGGTCCGGGGGTAATTCACCCCTCCACTTT.

This clone was recorded a few times. The rearrangement links TRBV28 to TRBJ2-3; no clear D. Germline CDR1 is MDHEN and CDR2 is SYDVKM. Trimming left V 6 bases short and J 3 bases short, with 7 bases between. This CDR3 is 12 amino acids long. The CDR3 protein is CASSRETDTQYF. CDR3 sequence (DNA): TGTGCCAGCAGCAGAGAAACAGATACGCAGTATTTT.

The rearrangement links TRBV2 to TRBJ2-7; 7 positions match TRBD2. The CDR3 loop spans 15 amino acids. The germline V gene encodes CDR1 SNHLY and CDR2 FYNNEI. V was pared by 8 bases and J by 3 bases, with 13 bases of the junction left unmatched. CDR3 residues: CASFPGGTNNYEQYF. The DNA of the CDR3 is TGTGCCAGCTTTCCGGGCGGGACTAACAACTACGAGCAGTACTTC.

This chain joins TRBV5-4 and TRBJ2-1; 8 bases are a match to TRBD2. The length of the CDR3 is 16 residues. Looked up from germline, CDR1 is SGHNT and CDR2 is YYREEE (reference sequence). V trimming: 4 bases; J trimming: 7 bases; junction bases outside the gene matches: 13. The CDR3 DNA follows: TGTGCCAGCAGCGGAGAGGTTGGAGCGGGGGCGAATGAGCAGTTCTTC. Translation: CASSGEVGAGANEQFF.

This sequence joins TRBV29-1 and TRBJ2-4, with D uncertain. Germline values: CDR1 SQVTM, CDR2 ANQGSEA. The CDR3 is 12 residues long. Trimming shortened V by 4 bases and J by 0 bases, and 4 bases separated the two germline ends. The CDR3 here is CSVGEAKNIQYF. The DNA of the CDR3 is TGCAGCGTTGGAGAAGCCAAAAACATTCAGTACTTC. Full variable domain (remainder filled in from reference TRBV29-1 and TRBJ2-4): SAVISQKPSRDICQRGTSLTIQCQVDSQVTMMFWYRQQPGQSLTLIATANQGSEATYESGFVIDKFPISRPNLTFSTLTVSNMSPEDSSIYLCSVGEAKNIQYFGAGTRLSVL.

This chain links TRBV16 with TRBJ1-5; D uncertain. CDR1 is KGHSY, CDR2 FQNENV, per germline. The V and J ends lost 0 bases and 1 base respectively, with 10 bases between them. This CDR3 region has 16 residues. Here the CDR3 reads CASSQSARPSNQPQHF. The CDR3 DNA reads as TGTGCCAGCAGCCAATCGGCCCGACCGAGCAATCAGCCCCAGCATTTT.